A selection of T cell receptor beta chains follows, all from one sample in a study of cytomegalovirus exposure and HLA in healthy donors. TCRdb keeps only in-frame clones here, not all; method: immunoSEQ multiplex PCR. Of approximately 130,000 clones listed, approximately 85% are singletons. Sequencing was done on a sample of PBMCs. All receptors derive from a woman aged 30 to 39 in good health and CMV-seropositive. Each CDR3 is given with its conserved first and last residue. D genes are given only for firm matches. Size values are once, few and many counts, or a class for expanded clones, and some rows have none.

D gene: NA
J gene: TRBJ1-3
V gene: TRBV9
clone size: NA
CDR3 DNA: TGTGCCAGCAGCGTAGGCGGAGACTTCTCTGGAAACACCATATATTTT
CDR3 protein: CASSVGGDFSGNTIYF

D gene: TRBD1
J gene: TRBJ1-1
V gene: TRBV12-5
clone size: NA
CDR3 DNA: TGTGCTACCTCCTCCGGGACAGGGGGCTGGGGCACTGAAGCTTTCTTT
CDR3 protein: CATSSGTGGWGTEAFF

D gene: TRBD2
J gene: TRBJ2-7
V gene: TRBV20-1
clone size: NA
CDR3 DNA: TGCAGTGCCCGGGGGGGGTACGAGCAGTACTTC
CDR3 protein: CSARGGYEQYF

D gene: NA
J gene: TRBJ2-5
V gene: TRBV10-2
clone size: NA
CDR3 DNA: TGCGCCAGCAGTGAGGGAGAGACCCAAGAGACCCAGTACTTC
CDR3 protein: CASSEGETQETQYF

D gene: NA
J gene: TRBJ2-1
V gene: TRBV9
clone size: NA
CDR3 DNA: TGTGCCAGCAGCGTAGGCAGTTACAATGAGCAGTTCTTC
CDR3 protein: CASSVGSYNEQFF

D gene: NA
J gene: TRBJ1-1
V gene: TRBV6-6
clone size: few
CDR3 DNA: TGTGCCAGCAGTTCCCCCCTTGTTTTGTACACTGAAGCTTTCTTT
CDR3 protein: CASSSPLVLYTEAFF

D gene: NA
J gene: TRBJ2-2
V gene: TRBV28
clone size: NA
CDR3 DNA: TGTGCCAGCAGTTTAGCGATGTCCTCCGGGGAGCTGTTTTTT
CDR3 protein: CASSLAMSSGELFF

D gene: NA
J gene: TRBJ2-1
V gene: TRBV5-1
clone size: NA
CDR3 DNA: TGCGCCAGCAGCCCGGGGTCCTACAATGAGCAGTTCTTC
CDR3 protein: CASSPGSYNEQFF

D gene: NA
J gene: TRBJ2-7
V gene: TRBV6-5
clone size: NA
CDR3 DNA: TGTGCCAGCAGTTCGGACCTCAGGGGCGAGCAGTACTTC
CDR3 protein: CASSSDLRGEQYF

D gene: NA
J gene: TRBJ2-7
V gene: TRBV20-1
clone size: NA
CDR3 DNA: TGCAGTGCGGGCACAGCCTACGAGCAGTACTTC
CDR3 protein: CSAGTAYEQYF

D gene: TRBD1
J gene: TRBJ2-1
V gene: TRBV28
clone size: NA
CDR3 DNA: TGTGCCAGCAGAGGGGGCGAGGGGTACAATGAGCAGTTCTTC
CDR3 protein: CASRGGEGYNEQFF

D gene: NA
J gene: TRBJ1-3
V gene: TRBV4-1
clone size: once
CDR3 DNA: TGCGCCAGCAGCCAAGGCCGGACGGGGGTTCTATCTGGAAACACCATATATTTT
CDR3 protein: CASSQGRTGVLSGNTIYF